This TCR beta chain appears in the sequencing data of a study of T cell changes during pregnancy in multiple sclerosis. V lost 8 bases to trimming and J lost 4 bases, with 14 bases between them. The length of the CDR3 is 12 residues. The germline V gene encodes CDR1 SQVTM and CDR2 ANQGSEA. The sample holds a few counts of this clone. This table comes from immunoSEQ multiplex PCR, and its TCRdb copy is limited to in-frame clones, with some not included. The sample shows 45,000 to 55,000 clones, 80% to 95% of them seen only once. This rearrangement joins TRBV29-1 to TRBJ1-1; possible D gene TRBD1, 6 bases. The sequences come from peripheral blood, collected in the third trimester of pregnancy. The TCR comes from a female donor with multiple sclerosis, enrolled in a pregnancy study. CDR3 amino acids: CSYTRGSTEAFF. CDR3 nucleotide sequence: TGCAGCTACACCAGGGGTAGCACTGAAGCTTTCTTT. Full variable domain (outside the CDR3, taken from reference TRBV29-1 and TRBJ1-1): SAVISQKPSRDICQRGTSLTIQCQVDSQVTMMFWYRQQPGQSLTLIATANQGSEATYESGFVIDKFPISRPNLTFSTLTVSNMSPEDSSIYLCSYTRGSTEAFFGQGTRLTVV.